Listed here is a single T cell receptor (beta chain). The target antigen is unknown. Profiling relied on immunoSEQ multiplex PCR, and the TCRdb table lists in-frame clones only, not all of them. The sample lists approximately 2.1 million clones, 85% to 95% seen once, with 0.3% to 0.4% in the top ten. This sample is part of a study of shared clonotypes between healthy human individuals. Findings of the study overall: Relative to memory subsets, naive subsets generally showed larger estimated richness.

CDR3 length: 15 amino acids. V shed 0 bases and J 6 bases; nucleotides not matched to a gene: 5. The germline gives CDR1 SGHRS, CDR2 YFSETQ. This sequence was found in a man in his late teens or twenties in good health. Some clones in this sample may be carry-over from other donors' samples. The chain carries TRBV5-1 and TRBJ2-2; 7 bases line up with TRBD2. The sequenced material came from naive CD4+ T cells from PBMCs. Subset denoted: CD45RA+ positively selected. This chain's CDR3 is CASSLAAGEPGELFF. The CDR3 DNA sequence: TGCGCCAGCAGCTTGGCGGCGGGAGAGCCCGGGGAGCTGTTTTTT.